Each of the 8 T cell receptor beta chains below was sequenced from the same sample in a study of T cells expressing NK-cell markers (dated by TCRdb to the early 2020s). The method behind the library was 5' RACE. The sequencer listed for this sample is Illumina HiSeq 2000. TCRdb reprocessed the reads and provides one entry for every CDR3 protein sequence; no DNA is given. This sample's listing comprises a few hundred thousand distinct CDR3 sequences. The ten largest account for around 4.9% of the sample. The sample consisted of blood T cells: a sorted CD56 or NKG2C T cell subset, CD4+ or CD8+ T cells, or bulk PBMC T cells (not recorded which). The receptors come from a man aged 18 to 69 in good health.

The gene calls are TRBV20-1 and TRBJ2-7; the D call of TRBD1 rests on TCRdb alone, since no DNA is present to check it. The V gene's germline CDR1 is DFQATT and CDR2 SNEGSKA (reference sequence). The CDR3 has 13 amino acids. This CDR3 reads CSARSQGRYEQYF.

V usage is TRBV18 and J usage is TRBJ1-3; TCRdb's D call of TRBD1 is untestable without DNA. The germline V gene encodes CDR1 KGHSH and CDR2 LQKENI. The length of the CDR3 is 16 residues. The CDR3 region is CASALQGSPAGNTIYF. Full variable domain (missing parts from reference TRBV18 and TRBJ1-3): NAGVMQNPRHLVRRRGQEARLRCSPMKGHSHVYWYRQLPEEGLKFMVYLQKENIIDESGMPKERFSAEFPKEGPSILRIQQVVRGDSAAYFCASALQGSPAGNTIYFGEGSWLTVV.

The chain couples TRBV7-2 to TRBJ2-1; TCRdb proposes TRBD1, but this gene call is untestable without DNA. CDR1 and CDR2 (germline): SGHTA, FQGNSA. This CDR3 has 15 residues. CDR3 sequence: CASSLAGGPYNEQFF.

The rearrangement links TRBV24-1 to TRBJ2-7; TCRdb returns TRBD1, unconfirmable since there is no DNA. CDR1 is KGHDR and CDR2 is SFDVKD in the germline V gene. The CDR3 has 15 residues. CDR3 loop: CATRDCYRGRREQYF.

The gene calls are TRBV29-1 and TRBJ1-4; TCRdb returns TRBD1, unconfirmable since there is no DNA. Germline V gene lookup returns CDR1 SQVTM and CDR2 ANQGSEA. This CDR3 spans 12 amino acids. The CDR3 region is CSVAGTDEKLFF.

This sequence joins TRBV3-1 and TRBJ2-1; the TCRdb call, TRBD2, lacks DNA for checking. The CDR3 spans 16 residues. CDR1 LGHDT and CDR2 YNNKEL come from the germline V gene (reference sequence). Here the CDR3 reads CASSPIGSGGVWGQFF.

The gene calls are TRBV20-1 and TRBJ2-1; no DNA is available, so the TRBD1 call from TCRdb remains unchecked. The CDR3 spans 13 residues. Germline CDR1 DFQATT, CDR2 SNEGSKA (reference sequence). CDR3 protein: CSATRDARNEQFF.

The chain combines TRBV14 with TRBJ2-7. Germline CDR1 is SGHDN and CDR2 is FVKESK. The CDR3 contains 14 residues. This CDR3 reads CASSRTHSSYEQYF.